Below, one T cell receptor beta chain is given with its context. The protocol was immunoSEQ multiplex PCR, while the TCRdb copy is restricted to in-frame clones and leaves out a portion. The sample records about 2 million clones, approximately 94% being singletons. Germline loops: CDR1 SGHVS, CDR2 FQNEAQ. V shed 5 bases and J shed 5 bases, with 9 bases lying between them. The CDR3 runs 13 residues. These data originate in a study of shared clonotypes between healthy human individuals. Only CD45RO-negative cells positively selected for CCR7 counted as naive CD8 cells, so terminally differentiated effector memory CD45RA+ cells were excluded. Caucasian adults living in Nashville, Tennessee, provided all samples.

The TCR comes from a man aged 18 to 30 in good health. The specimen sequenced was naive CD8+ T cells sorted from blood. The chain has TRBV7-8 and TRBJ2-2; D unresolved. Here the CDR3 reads CASSQSRTGELFF. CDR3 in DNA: TGTGCCAGCAGCCAGAGTAGGACCGGGGAGCTGTTTTTT.